One sample yielded the 6 T cell receptor beta chains listed below, sequenced in a study of patients and donors after allogeneic stem cell transplantation. TCRdb used MiXCR to reprocess the RT-PCR reads, holding one entry per CDR3 protein. The sample holds about a million distinct CDR3 sequences, under 20% seen once. The sample taken for sequencing was blood, either unsorted or a sorted T cell fraction (not recorded which). The source of these receptors is a human donor who was either an allogeneic HSCT recipient or a stem cell or donor lymphocyte infusion donor (not recorded which). It is not recorded whose cells these are; they may come from a transplant donor.

In this sample, this clonotype turned up many times. V and J are TRBV20-1 and TRBJ1-2, with D possibly TRBD1 on 5 matching bases. Trimming removed 6 bases from V and 6 bases from J, with 20 bases in between. This CDR3 has 14 amino acids. CDR1 DFQATT and CDR2 SNEGSKA come from the germline V gene (reference sequence). The CDR3 sequence: CSAKSGPGRNGYTF. The CDR3 region has the DNA TGCAGTGCCAAGTCGGGACCGGGACGAAATGGCTACACCTTC.

This clonotype was seen more than once but under ten times. The V gene is TRBV6-2 or TRBV6-3, the J gene TRBJ2-3; TRBD1 aligns across 8 bases. Looked up from germline, CDR1 is MNHEY and CDR2 is SVGEGT. CDR3 length: 15 residues. Trimming removed 4 bases from V and 3 bases from J; junction bases left unmatched: 6. The CDR3 sequence is CASSSAGQETDTQYF. In nucleotides, the CDR3 is TGTGCCAGCAGTTCCGCGGGACAGGAGACAGATACGCAGTATTTT.

The chain uses TRBV5-4 and TRBJ2-1; D call uncertain. Deletions cut 1 base from V and 9 bases from J, with 8 bases between. Germline V gene sequence: CDR1 SGHNT, CDR2 YYREEE (reference sequence). This CDR3 region has 12 residues. For the CDR3, the DNA is TGTGCCAGCAGCTTGTGGTTGAGTGAGCAGTTCTTC. Amino acid sequence: CASSLWLSEQFF.

The sample holds many counts of this clonotype. The chain combines TRBV12-3 or TRBV12-4 with TRBJ1-2, with 10 bases identical to TRBD1. The CDR3 loop spans 13 amino acids. V dropped 6 bases and J dropped 8; count of bases not matched to a gene: 6. CDR3 coding DNA: TGTGCCAGCAGCCGGACAGGGGGTAACGGCTACACCTTC. Translated: CASSRTGGNGYTF.

This clonotype was seen more than once but under ten times. V and J are TRBV5-1 and TRBJ2-2, with TRBD2 as a possible D gene (6 bases). CDR1 SGHRS and CDR2 YFSETQ come from the germline V gene. The CDR3 is 18 amino acids. Trimming stripped 5 bases from V and 1 base from J, with 21 bases between. CDR3 loop: CASSRGTPSFVNTGELFF. The CDR3 coding sequence is TGCGCCAGCAGTAGAGGGACTCCCAGCTTCGTGAACACCGGGGAGCTGTTTTTT.

This clonotype was found many times. The chain links TRBV12-3 or TRBV12-4 to TRBJ1-5, with TRBD1 identical over 7 bases. The CDR3 spans 15 residues. V lost 3 bases, J lost 3 bases, and 5 bases stayed unmatched. CDR3 protein: CASSLDRTYNQPQHF. The CDR3 bases are TGTGCCAGCAGTTTGGACAGGACTTACAATCAGCCCCAGCATTTT.